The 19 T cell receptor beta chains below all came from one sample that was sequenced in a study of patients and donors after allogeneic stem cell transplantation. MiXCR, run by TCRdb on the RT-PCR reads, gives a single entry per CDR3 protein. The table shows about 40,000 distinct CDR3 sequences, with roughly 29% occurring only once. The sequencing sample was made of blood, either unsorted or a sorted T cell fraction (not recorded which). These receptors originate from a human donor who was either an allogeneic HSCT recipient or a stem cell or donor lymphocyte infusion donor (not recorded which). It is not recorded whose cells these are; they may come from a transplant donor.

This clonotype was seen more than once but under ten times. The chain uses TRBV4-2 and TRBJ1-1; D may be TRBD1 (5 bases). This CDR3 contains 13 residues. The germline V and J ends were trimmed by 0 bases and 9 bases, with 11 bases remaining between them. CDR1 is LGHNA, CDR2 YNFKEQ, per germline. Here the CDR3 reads CASSQEGHWKAFF. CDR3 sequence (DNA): TGTGCCAGCAGCCAAGAAGGACATTGGAAAGCTTTCTTT.

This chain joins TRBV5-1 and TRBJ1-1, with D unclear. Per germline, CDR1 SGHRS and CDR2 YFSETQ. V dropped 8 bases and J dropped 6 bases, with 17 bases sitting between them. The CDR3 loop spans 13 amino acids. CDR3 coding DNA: TGCGCCAGTGGTCCGCAGGCAGTACCTGAAGCTTTCTTT. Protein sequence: CASGPQAVPEAFF. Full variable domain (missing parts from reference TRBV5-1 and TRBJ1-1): KAGVTQTPRYLIKTRGQQVTLSCSPISGHRSVSWYQQTPGQGLQFLFEYFSETQRNKGNFPGRFSGRQFSNSRSEMNVSTLELGDSALYLCASGPQAVPEAFFGQGTRLTVV.

The CDR3 reads CASSHLVGDTQYF. DNA of the CDR3: TGTGCCAGCAGCCATCTAGTTGGAGATACGCAGTATTTT. The chain joins TRBV4-2 to TRBJ2-3; D is unclear. V was shortened by 3 bases and J by 5 bases, with 9 bases between the two germline ends. This CDR3 has 13 residues. Germline CDR1 LGHNA, CDR2 YNFKEQ.

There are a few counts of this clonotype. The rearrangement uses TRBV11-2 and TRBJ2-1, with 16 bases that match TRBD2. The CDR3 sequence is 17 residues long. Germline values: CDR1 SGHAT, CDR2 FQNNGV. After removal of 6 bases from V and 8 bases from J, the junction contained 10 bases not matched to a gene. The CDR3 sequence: CASRIRTGTSGRDEQFF. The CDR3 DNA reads TGTGCCAGCAGAATCCGCACCGGGACTAGCGGGAGGGATGAGCAGTTCTTC.

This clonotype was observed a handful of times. The CDR3 region has the DNA TGTGCCAGCAGCCGGAAAGGGAGCTCCTATAATTCACCCCTCCACTTT. It specifies CASSRKGSSYNSPLHF. V is TRBV3-1 and J is TRBJ1-6; no clear D gene. The CDR3 length is 16 residues. Germline loops: CDR1 LGHDT, CDR2 YNNKEL (reference sequence). Trimming took 4 bases from V and 0 from J, leaving 10 bases between them.

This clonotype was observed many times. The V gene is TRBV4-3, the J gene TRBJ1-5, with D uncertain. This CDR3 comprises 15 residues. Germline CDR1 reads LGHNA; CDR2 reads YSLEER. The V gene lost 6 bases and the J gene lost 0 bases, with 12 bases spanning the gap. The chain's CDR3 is CASRRDTFSNQPQHF. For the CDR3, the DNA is TGCGCCAGCAGAAGAGACACATTTAGCAATCAGCCCCAGCATTTT.

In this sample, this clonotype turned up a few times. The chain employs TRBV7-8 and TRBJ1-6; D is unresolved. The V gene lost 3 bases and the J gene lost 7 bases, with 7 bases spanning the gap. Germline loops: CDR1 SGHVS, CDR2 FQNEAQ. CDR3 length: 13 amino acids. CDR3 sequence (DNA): TGTGCCAGCAGCTTCGGACCAAATTCACCCCTCCACTTT. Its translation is CASSFGPNSPLHF. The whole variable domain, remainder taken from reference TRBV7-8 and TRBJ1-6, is GAGVSQSPRYKVAKRGQDVALRCDPISGHVSLFWYQQALGQGPEFLTYFQNEAQLDKSGLPSDRFFAERPEGSVSTLKIQRTQQEDSAVYLCASSFGPNSPLHFGNGTRLTVT.

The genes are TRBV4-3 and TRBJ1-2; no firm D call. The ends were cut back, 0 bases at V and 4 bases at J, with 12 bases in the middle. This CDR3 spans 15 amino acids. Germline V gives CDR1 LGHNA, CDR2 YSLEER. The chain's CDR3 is CASSQDVLHIYGYTF. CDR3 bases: TGCGCCAGCAGCCAAGATGTATTACACATCTATGGCTACACCTTC.

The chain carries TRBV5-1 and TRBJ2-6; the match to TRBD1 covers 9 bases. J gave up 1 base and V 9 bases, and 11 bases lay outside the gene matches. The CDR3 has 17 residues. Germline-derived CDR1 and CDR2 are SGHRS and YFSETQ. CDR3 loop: CANWDRAEQSGANVLTF. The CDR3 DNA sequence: TGCGCCAACTGGGACAGGGCAGAACAATCTGGGGCCAACGTCCTGACTTTC.

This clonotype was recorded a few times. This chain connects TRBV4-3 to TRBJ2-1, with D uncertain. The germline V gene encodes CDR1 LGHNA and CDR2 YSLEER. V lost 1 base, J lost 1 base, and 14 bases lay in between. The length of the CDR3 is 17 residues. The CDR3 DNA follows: TGCGCCAGCAGCCAAGCGGAAGCGTGGGATTCCTACAATGAGCAGTTCTTC. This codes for CASSQAEAWDSYNEQFF.

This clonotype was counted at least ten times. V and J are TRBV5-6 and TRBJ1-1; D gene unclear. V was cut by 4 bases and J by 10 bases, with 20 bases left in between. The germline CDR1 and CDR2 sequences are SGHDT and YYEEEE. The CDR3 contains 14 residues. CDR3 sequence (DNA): TGTGCCAGCAGCCCAATGGGCGGGCAACTTGGAGCTTTCTTT. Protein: CASSPMGGQLGAFF.

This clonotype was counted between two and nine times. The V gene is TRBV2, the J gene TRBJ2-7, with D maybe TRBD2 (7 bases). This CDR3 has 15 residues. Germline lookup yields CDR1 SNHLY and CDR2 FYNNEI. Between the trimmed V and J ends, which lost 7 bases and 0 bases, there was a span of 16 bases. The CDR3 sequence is CASKGGTYSSYEQYF. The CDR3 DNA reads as TGTGCCAGCAAGGGGGGGACCTACAGCTCCTACGAGCAGTACTTC.

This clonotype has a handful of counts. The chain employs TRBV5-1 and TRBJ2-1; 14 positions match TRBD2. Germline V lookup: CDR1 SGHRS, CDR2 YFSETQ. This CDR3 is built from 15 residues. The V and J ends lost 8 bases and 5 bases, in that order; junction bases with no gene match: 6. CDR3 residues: CARGTSGSRDNEQFF. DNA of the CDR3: TGCGCCAGGGGGACTAGCGGGAGCCGTGACAATGAGCAGTTCTTC.

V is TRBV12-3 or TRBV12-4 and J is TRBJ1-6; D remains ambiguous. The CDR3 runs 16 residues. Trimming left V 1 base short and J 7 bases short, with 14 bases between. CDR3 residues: CASSLGAVYPNSPLHF. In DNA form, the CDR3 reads TGTGCCAGCAGTTTAGGCGCGGTTTACCCGAATTCACCCCTCCACTTT.

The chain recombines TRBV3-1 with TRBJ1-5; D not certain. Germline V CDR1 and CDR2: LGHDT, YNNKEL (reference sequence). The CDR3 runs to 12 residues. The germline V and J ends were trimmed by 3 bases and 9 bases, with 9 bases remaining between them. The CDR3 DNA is TGTGCCAGCAGCCAGCAAGATCTGCCCCAGCATTTT. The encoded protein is CASSQQDLPQHF. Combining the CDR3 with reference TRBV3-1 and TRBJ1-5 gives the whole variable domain DTAVSQTPKYLVTQMGNDKSIKCEQNLGHDTMYWYKQDSKKFLKIMFSYNNKELIINETVPNRFSPKSPDKAHLNLHINSLELGDSAVYFCASSQQDLPQHFGDGTRLSIL.

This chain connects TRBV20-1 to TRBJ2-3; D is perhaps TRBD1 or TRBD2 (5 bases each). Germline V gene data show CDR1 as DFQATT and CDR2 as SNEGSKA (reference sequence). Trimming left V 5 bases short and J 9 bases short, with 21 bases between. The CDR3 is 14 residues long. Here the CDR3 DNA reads TGCAGTGCTCGCCCGGGACCCCACAAAGAGACGCAGTATTTT. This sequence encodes CSARPGPHKETQYF.

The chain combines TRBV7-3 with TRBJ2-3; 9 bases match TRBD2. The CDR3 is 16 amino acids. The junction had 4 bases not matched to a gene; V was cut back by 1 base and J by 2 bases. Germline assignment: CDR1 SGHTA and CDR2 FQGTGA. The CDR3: CASSLMASGNTDTQYF. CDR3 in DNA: TGTGCCAGCAGCTTAATGGCTAGCGGGAACACAGATACGCAGTATTTT.

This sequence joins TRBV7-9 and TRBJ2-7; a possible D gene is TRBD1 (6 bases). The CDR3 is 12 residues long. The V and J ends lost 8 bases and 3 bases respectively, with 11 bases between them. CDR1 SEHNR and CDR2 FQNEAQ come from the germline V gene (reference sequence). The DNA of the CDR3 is TGTGCCAGCGGAGGACAGTACTACGAGCAGTACTTC. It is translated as CASGGQYYEQYF.

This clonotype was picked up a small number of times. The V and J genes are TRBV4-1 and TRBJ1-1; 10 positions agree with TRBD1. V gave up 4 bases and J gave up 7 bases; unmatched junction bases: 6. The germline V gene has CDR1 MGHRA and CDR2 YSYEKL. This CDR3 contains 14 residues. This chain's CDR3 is CASSLRQGANEAFF. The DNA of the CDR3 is TGCGCCAGCAGCCTAAGACAGGGGGCGAATGAAGCTTTCTTT.